This T cell receptor beta chain was obtained from a study of T cells in Graves' hyperthyroidism and ophthalmopathy. From germline, CDR1 is SGDLS and CDR2 YYNGEE. V was clipped by 0 bases and J by 3 bases, with 13 bases between them. The CDR3 sequence is 15 residues long. Amplification of TCR beta CDR3 regions was performed using RNA transcripts as template. A set of HTBI primers served as the primers for a first-round RT-PCR of the TCR CDR3. A single record per CDR3 protein comes from TCRdb applying MiXCR to the multiplex PCR reads. The repertoire holds approximately 720,000 distinct CDR3 sequences, approximately 19% seen once, with around 15% in the top ten. Patients aged 18 to 65 had newly diagnosed hyperthyroidism that had lasted under 2 months.

Source material: blood. The origin of this receptor is a woman between 50 and 59 years old with Graves' hyperthyroidism that later progressed to Graves' ophthalmopathy. The chain is built from TRBV9 and TRBJ2-7; D is undetermined. CDR3 region: CASSVGQYEFYEQYF. Written as DNA, the CDR3 is TGTGCCAGCAGCGTAGGCCAGTACGAGTTCTACGAGCAGTACTTC.